One sample yielded the 5 T cell receptor beta chains listed below, sequenced in a study of neurological immune-mediated disorders. Each CDR3 protein is one row after TCRdb ran MiXCR on the 5' RACE reads. The table lists some 60,000 distinct CDR3 sequences, around 4.7% of them singletons, with roughly 3.3% in the top ten. The specimen sequenced was PBMCs. Every receptor here comes from a woman aged 45-59 years with multiple sclerosis.

As concerns this clonotype: A much larger clone lies one base from this, so it may be a read error. The rearrangement joins TRBV5-1 to TRBJ2-3; D ambiguous. The CDR3 runs to 16 residues. Between the trimmed V and J ends, which lost 4 bases and 1 base, there was a span of 16 bases. Germline CDR1 is SGHRS and CDR2 is YFSETQ. The CDR3 region has the DNA TGCGCCAGCAGCGAAAGTGTGTCATTCGGCACAGATACGCAGTATTTT. Its protein product is CASSESVSFGTDTQYF.

A few counts support this clonotype. Germline is not matched at one junction end, which may reflect a read error. The chain uses TRBV6-2 or TRBV6-3 and TRBJ1-5; 8 bases agree with TRBD1. Germline lookup yields CDR1 MNHEY and CDR2 SVGEGT. This CDR3 comprises 14 residues. CDR3: CASSQDRAGQPQNF. As DNA, the CDR3 is TGTGCCAGCAGCCAGGACAGGGCGGGTCAGCCCCAGAATTTT.

The sample holds many counts of this clonotype. The chain uses TRBV11-2 and TRBJ1-6; no reliable D call. The V and J ends lost 5 bases and 6 bases respectively, with 11 bases between them. The germline V gene has CDR1 SGHAT and CDR2 FQNNGV. The length of the CDR3 is 14 residues. DNA of the CDR3: TGTGCCAGCAGCCAGCCCTCCGGTAATTCACCCCTCCACTTT. Protein product: CASSQPSGNSPLHF.

The CDR3 sequence is CSARTPGTVYGYTF. CDR3 DNA sequence: TGCAGTGCTAGAACCCCAGGAACCGTCTATGGCTACACCTTC. This chain joins TRBV20-1 and TRBJ1-2; D unclear. The CDR3 totals 14 residues. V was clipped by 2 bases and J by 4 bases, with 14 bases between them. Germline-derived CDR1 and CDR2 are DFQATT and SNEGSKA (reference sequence).

This clonotype was seen just once. The chain links TRBV4-2 to TRBJ2-6; no clear D. V was clipped by 0 bases and J by 0 bases, with 6 bases between them. Germline loops: CDR1 LGHNA, CDR2 YNFKEQ. This CDR3 contains 16 residues. CDR3 nucleotide sequence: TGTGCCAGCAGCCAAGATATATCCTCTGGGGCCAACGTCCTGACTTTC. It specifies CASSQDISSGANVLTF.